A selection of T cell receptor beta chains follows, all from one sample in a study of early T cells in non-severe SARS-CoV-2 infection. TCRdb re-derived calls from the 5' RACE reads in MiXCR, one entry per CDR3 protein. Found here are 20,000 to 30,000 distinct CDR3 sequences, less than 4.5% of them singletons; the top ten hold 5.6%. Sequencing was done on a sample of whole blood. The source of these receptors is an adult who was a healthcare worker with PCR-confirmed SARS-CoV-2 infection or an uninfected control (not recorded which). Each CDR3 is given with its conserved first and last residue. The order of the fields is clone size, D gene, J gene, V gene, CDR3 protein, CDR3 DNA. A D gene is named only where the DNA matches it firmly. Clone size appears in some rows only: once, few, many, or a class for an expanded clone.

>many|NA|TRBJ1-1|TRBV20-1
CSARDQVNTEAFF
TGCAGTGCTAGAGATCAAGTGAACACTGAAGCTTTCTTT
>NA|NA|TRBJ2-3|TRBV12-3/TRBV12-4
CASRDSSTLDTQYF
TGTGCCAGCAGAGACAGCAGTACCCTAGATACGCAGTATTTT
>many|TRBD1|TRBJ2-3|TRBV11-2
CASSLRGQVPTDTQYF
TGTGCCAGCAGCTTAAGGGGACAGGTCCCAACAGATACGCAGTATTTT
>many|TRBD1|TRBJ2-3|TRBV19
CASSPGQGITDTQYF
TGTGCCAGTAGTCCGGGACAGGGGATAACAGATACGCAGTATTTT
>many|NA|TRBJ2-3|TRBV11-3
CASSLQGLTQYF
TGTGCCAGCAGCTTACAGGGGCTTACGCAGTATTTT
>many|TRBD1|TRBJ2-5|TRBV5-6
CASSGDRGETQYF
TGTGCCAGCAGCGGGGACAGGGGAGAGACCCAGTACTTC
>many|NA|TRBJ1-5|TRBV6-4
CASKETDSNQPQHF
TGTGCCAGCAAGGAGACCGATAGCAATCAGCCCCAGCATTTT
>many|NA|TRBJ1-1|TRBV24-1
CATSRWDGNTEAFF
TGTGCCACCAGTCGGTGGGACGGAAACACTGAAGCTTTCTTT
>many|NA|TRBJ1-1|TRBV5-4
CASSSGQPNTEAFF
TGTGCCAGCAGTTCCGGACAACCGAACACTGAAGCTTTCTTT
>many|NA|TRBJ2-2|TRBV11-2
CASRYVSGLNTGELFF
TGTGCCAGCAGATATGTAAGCGGCTTAAACACCGGGGAGCTGTTTTTT
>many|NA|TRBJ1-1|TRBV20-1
CSARDWDGSEAFF
TGCAGTGCTAGAGATTGGGACGGTAGTGAAGCTTTCTTT
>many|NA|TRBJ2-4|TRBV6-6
CASSKERDIQYF
TGTGCCAGCAGTAAGGAGAGGGACATTCAGTACTTC
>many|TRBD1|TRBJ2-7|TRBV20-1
CSATAGGYEQYF
TGCAGTGCTACGGCAGGGGGTTACGAGCAGTACTTC
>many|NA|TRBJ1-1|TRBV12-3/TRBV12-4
CASSFGQWAEAFF
TGTGCCAGCAGTTTCGGCCAATGGGCTGAAGCTTTCTTT
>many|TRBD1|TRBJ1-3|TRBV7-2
CASSPIPGTGAGNTIYF
TGTGCCAGCAGCCCCATTCCCGGGACAGGGGCTGGAAACACCATATATTTT
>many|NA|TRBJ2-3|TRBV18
CASSETVSTDTQYF
TGTGCCAGCTCAGAGACAGTTTCCACAGATACGCAGTATTTT
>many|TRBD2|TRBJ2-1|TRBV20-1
CSARILAGVNEQFF
TGCAGTGCTAGGATACTAGCGGGAGTCAATGAGCAGTTCTTC
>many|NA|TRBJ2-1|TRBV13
CASSLGAGFDEQFF
TGTGCCAGCAGCTTAGGTGCAGGGTTCGATGAGCAGTTCTTC
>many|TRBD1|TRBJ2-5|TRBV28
CASTDRGSWETQYF
TGTGCCAGCACCGACAGGGGAAGTTGGGAGACCCAGTACTTC
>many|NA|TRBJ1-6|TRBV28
CASSRVDSPLHF
TGTGCCAGCAGTAGGGTTGATTCACCCCTCCACTTT
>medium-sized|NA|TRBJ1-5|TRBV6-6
CASRDHRIGQPQHF
TGTGCCAGCAGAGACCACAGAATAGGTCAGCCCCAGCATTTT
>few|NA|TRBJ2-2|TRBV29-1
CSVEGNTGELFF
TGCAGCGTTGAGGGAAACACCGGGGAGCTGTTTTTT
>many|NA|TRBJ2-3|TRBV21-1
CASPRMEGTKSFYYSTDTQYF
TGTGCCAGCCCCCGCATGGAAGGGACTAAAAGTTTTTACTATAGCACAGATACGCAGTATTTT
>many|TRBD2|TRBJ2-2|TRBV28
CASLASGGLTGELFF
TGTGCCAGCCTGGCTAGCGGGGGGTTAACCGGGGAGCTGTTTTTT
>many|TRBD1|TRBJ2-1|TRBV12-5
CASGLAGQYNEQFF
TGTGCTAGTGGTTTGGCGGGACAGTACAATGAGCAGTTCTTC
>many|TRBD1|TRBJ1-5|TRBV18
CASSSQGAGNQPQHF
TGTGCCAGCTCATCCCAGGGGGCGGGCAATCAGCCCCAGCATTTT
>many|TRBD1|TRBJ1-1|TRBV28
CASSQWTGGRHTEAFF
TGTGCCAGCAGTCAATGGACAGGGGGTCGTCACACTGAAGCTTTCTTT
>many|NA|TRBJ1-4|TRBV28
CASSLHPPGPRGKLFF
TGTGCCAGCAGTTTACACCCCCCGGGACCGAGGGGAAAACTGTTTTTT
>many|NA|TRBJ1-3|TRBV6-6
CASSYKGDSGNTIYF
TGTGCCAGCAGTTACAAGGGGGATTCTGGAAACACCATATATTTT
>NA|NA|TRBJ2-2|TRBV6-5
CASANRWNTGELFF
TGTGCCAGTGCAAACAGGTGGAACACCGGGGAGCTGTTTTTT
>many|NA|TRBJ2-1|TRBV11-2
CASSLVRGGYNEQFF
TGTGCCAGCAGCTTAGTGAGGGGGGGGTACAATGAGCAGTTCTTC
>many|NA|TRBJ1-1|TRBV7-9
CASSSRGAEAFF
TGTGCCAGCAGCTCGAGGGGCGCTGAAGCTTTCTTT
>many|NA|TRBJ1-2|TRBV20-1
CSAWDGDGYTF
TGCAGTGCTTGGGACGGAGATGGCTACACCTTC
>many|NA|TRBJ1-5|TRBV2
CASSGTLSNQPQHF
TGTGCCAGCAGTGGGACCCTTAGCAATCAGCCCCAGCATTTT
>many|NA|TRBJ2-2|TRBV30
CAWSRLANTGELFF
TGTGCCTGGAGTAGACTCGCGAACACCGGGGAGCTGTTTTTT
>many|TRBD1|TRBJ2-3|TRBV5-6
CASSFLAGGTTDTQYF
TGTGCCAGCAGCTTTCTTGCAGGGGGCACCACAGATACGCAGTATTTT
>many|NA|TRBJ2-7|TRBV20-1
CSARVSRGSYEQYF
TGCAGTGCTAGAGTGTCCAGGGGTTCCTACGAGCAGTACTTC
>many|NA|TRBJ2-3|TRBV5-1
CASSLPPDTQYF
TGCGCCAGCAGTCTACCACCAGATACGCAGTATTTT
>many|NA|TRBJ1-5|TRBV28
CASSSDWVPQPQHF
TGTGCCAGCAGTTCTGATTGGGTCCCTCAGCCCCAGCATTTT
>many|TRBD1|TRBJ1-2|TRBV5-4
CASSSTGGYVGGYTF
TGTGCCAGCAGCTCGACAGGGGGCTATGTCGGTGGCTACACCTTC
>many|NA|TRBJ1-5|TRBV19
CASADRPYQPQHF
TGTGCCAGTGCCGACCGGCCTTATCAGCCCCAGCATTTT
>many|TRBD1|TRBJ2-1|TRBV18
CASSRQTGVYNEQFF
TGTGCCAGCTCACGACAGACAGGGGTATACAATGAGCAGTTCTTC
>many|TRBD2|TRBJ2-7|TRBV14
CASSQELAGVSYEQYF
TGTGCCAGCAGCCAAGAACTCGCGGGGGTCTCGTACGAGCAGTACTTC
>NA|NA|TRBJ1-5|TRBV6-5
CASSYLGVGQPQHF
TGTGCCAGCAGTTACTTGGGAGTGGGGCAGCCCCAGCATTTT
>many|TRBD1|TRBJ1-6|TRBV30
CAWAGTANSPLHF
TGTGCCTGGGCCGGGACAGCTAATTCACCCCTCCACTTT
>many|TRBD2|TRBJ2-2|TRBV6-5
CASSYSTSGGTGELFF
TGTGCCAGCAGTTACTCTACTAGCGGGGGGACCGGGGAGCTGTTTTTT
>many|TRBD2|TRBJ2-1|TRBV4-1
CASSQDPGLAGGQSNEQFF
TGCGCCAGCAGCCAAGACCCAGGACTAGCGGGGGGCCAATCCAATGAGCAGTTCTTC
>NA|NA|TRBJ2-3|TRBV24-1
CATSESGGTDTQYF
TGTGCCACCAGTGAGTCGGGGGGCACAGATACGCAGTATTTT
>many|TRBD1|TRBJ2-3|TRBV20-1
CSATLGQGLVDTQYF
TGCAGTGCCACCCTTGGACAGGGGCTCGTAGATACGCAGTATTTT